What follows is one T cell receptor beta chain and its context. The target antigen is unknown. Per germline, CDR1 SGHDT and CDR2 YYEEEE. The length of the CDR3 is 14 residues. The data stem from a study of CXCR3-negative and CXCR3-positive naive CD8 T cells. Study results and caveats: Fresh PBMCs served for most assays, and CXCR3 expression fell partially after cryopreservation. Naive cells that were CXCR3-positive had more hydrophobic TRB CDR3s (compared with CXCR3-negative naive cells).

By phenotype, naive CD8+ T cells were CD45RO-CCR7+CD27+CD95-. The libraries of TRB cDNA were prepared using 5' RACE with UMI labels. TCRdb re-called the 5' RACE reads and gives one entry per CDR3 protein, without DNA. The sample yields some 150,000 distinct CDR3 sequences, of which the top ten take up over 0.25%. The TCR comes from a human donor in good health. Some clones in this sample may be carry-over from other donors' samples. Specimen: naive CXCR3+ CD8+ T cells from blood. Subset meaning: CD45RO-CCR7+CD27+CD95- naive CD8+ T cells expressing CXCR3 (TNR3+). The chain uses TRBV5-6 and TRBJ2-1; TCRdb's D gene call, TRBD1, goes unchecked for lack of DNA. CDR3 sequence: CASSVPGFYNEQFF.